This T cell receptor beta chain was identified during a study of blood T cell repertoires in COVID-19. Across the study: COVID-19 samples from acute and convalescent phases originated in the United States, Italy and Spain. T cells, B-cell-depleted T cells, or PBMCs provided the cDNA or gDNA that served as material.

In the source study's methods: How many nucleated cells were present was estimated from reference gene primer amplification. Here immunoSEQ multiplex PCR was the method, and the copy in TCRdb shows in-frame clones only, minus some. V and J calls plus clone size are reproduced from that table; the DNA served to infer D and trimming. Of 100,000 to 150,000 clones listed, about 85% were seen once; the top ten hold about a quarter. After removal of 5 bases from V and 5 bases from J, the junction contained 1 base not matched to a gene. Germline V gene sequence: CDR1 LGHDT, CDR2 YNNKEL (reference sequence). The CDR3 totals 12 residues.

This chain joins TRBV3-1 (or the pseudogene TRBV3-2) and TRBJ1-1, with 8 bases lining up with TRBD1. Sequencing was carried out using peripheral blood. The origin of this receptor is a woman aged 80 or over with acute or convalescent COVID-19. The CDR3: CASSYRGTEAFF. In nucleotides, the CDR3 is TGTGCCAGCAGCTACAGGGGGACTGAAGCTTTCTTT.